This T cell receptor (beta chain) comes out of a study of OX40 agonist ivuxolimab in advanced cancers. Looking at the study overall: The costimulatory receptor OX40 (CD134) was targeted by ivuxolimab, a fully human IgG2 agonistic monoclonal antibody. Intravenous ivuxolimab was administered to patients every 2 weeks at six dose levels: 0.01, 0.1, 0.3, 1.5, 3 and 10 mg/kg. Among the roughly 50 dose-escalation patients, about 20 had hepatocellular carcinoma, approximately 15 melanoma, 9 renal cell carcinoma and 9 head and neck cancer. A male proportion of approximately 83% and a mean age of approximately 61 years, ranging from roughly 20 to 80, were recorded for the dose-escalation cohort. Patients were allowed to have had prior anti-PD-1, anti-PD-L1 or anti-CTLA-4 therapy, and approximately 40% of the dose-escalation patients had been treated with checkpoint inhibitors. Partial responses were achieved by three dose-escalation patients, of whom one had hepatocellular carcinoma and two had cutaneous melanoma. Peripheral TCRbeta sequencing was intended to test whether TCR sequence diversity was altered and clonal T-cell expansion was caused by ivuxolimab. The paper describes the monotherapy dose-escalation part (N of about 52 patients) of the phase I trial of ivuxolimab. Beyond this particular receptor, the publication reports: After ivuxolimab, expanded clones were on average more numerous among CD8+ T cells than among CD4+ T cells. At doses of 0.1 to 3.0 mg/kg, clonal expansion of both CD4+ and CD8+ T cells in blood was seen between baseline and week 6. In the 0.1-3.0 mg/kg groups, partial responders had among the lowest normalized peripheral clonal expansion, particularly in CD8+ T cells. The antigen specificity of the clonally expanded peripheral T cells was not determined. Low levels of normalized T-cell clonal expansion were also seen in some patients who did not respond.

Genomic DNA was extracted from sorted cells for sequencing of the TCRbeta CDR3 region. TCRbeta CDR3 regions were sequenced using the immunoSEQ Assay. This is the immuneACCESS table as TCRdb keeps it, with only in-frame sequences that have V and J called. A part of the clones is gone; compared with another copy, unresolved V genes explain less than half, and the rest is unexplained. Across this sample there are roughly 74,000 clones, with approximately 88% seen only once. The ten largest make up more than 2% of the sample. Patients with a history of autoimmune disease or receiving systemic immunosuppression were excluded from the trial. Peripheral blood for TCR sequencing was drawn from every dose cohort at baseline, at cycle 4 day 1 and at cycle 7 day 1. Samples were obtained from an open-label, multicenter, first-in-human phase I dose-escalation trial of ivuxolimab. Adults with locally advanced or metastatic melanoma, renal cell, hepatocellular, or head and neck squamous cell carcinoma were enrolled in the trial. Before TCR sequencing, CD4+ T cells and CD8+ T cells were sorted from peripheral blood as separate populations.

Comment on this clone: The antigen it binds to is not known. It has no much larger one-base neighbor in the sample; base qualities were not kept.

V loses 2 bases, J loses 11 bases, and the germline ends lie 18 bases apart. From the germline V gene, CDR1 is KGHSH and CDR2 is LQKENI. The CDR3 measures 14 amino acids from cysteine to phenylalanine. CDR3 DNA only is kept here, 42 bases in frame from base 1. This clonotype originated in an adult with an advanced solid tumor such as melanoma, head and neck, liver or kidney cancer. This chain joins TRBV18 to TRBJ1-1; the D gene is not confidently resolved. Here the sequenced sample was CD4+ or CD8+ T cells sorted from blood, taken in a trial of the OX40 agonist ivuxolimab. The bases are TGTGCCAGCTCACCATTTACCGACGGGCTGGGGGCTTTCTTT. Protein translation: CASSPFTDGLGAFF.